This TCR beta chain was identified during a study of PD-L1 blockade in urothelial cancer. Overall study: Most patients, about 85% of the roughly 30, were males with bladder-origin cancer. Researchers looked at the blood 3 weeks (second dose) and 6 weeks after treatment began.

Synthetic TCR analog templates were spiked into all PCRs individually. Some clones are missing from TCRdb's copy, which holds only in-frame ones; the method was immunoSEQ multiplex PCR. The top ten hold around 19% of the sample, which has about 38,000 clones, over 75% seen once. The CDR3 has 14 amino acids. Looked up from germline, CDR1 is SGHRS and CDR2 is YFSETQ. The trim removed 4 bases at V and 3 bases at J, leaving 4 bases unmatched. The receptor was derived from a man aged 55-75 years with urothelial cancer. The V and J genes are TRBV5-1 and TRBJ2-1, with 7 bases lining up with TRBD1. This specimen consisted of PBMCs, obtained around atezolizumab (anti-PD-L1) treatment. CDR3 region: CASSPGTDYNEQFF. The CDR3 nucleotides read TGCGCCAGCAGCCCCGGGACAGACTACAATGAGCAGTTCTTC.